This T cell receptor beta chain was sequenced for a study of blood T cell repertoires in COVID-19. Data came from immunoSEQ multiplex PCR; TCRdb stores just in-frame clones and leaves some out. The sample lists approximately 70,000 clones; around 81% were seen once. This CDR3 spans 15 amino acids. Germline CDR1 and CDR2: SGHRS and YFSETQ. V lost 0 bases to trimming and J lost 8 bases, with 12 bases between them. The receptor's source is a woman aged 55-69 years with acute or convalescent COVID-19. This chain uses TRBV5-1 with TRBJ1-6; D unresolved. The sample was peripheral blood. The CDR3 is CASSLAGNDDSPLHF. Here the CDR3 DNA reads TGCGCCAGCAGCTTGGCCGGGAACGACGATTCACCCCTCCACTTT.